Below, one T cell receptor (beta chain) is given with its context. Its cognate antigen is unknown. These data are taken from a study of vaccination and CD4 T cells after COVID-19. About the study: Researchers treated cells with overlapping spike peptides taken from SARS-CoV-2, HCoV-NL63, HCoV-OC43 and HCoV-229E.

The Oncomine TCR Beta short-read assay was applied to DNA of cultured CD4+ T cells. From CD4+ T cells that had been cultured, genomic DNA was extracted. Each CDR3 protein is one row after TCRdb ran MiXCR on the PCR reads. The sample records tens of thousands of distinct CDR3 sequences, about 33% being singletons. The study's findings and limits: Convalescent patients saw a median around 86% of their reactive clones show up only after vaccination.

V was cut by 5 bases and J by 7 bases, with 17 bases left in between. Germline assignment: CDR1 SGHTA and CDR2 FQGTGA. The CDR3 is 14 amino acids. The time point here: late sampling 161 to 241 days after vaccination in a few convalescent patients. The treatment: approximately nine-day PBMC culture with coronavirus spike peptide pools or control peptides (ViraFEST assay). Negative selection yielded CD4+ T cells from day-10 cultures. The sequencing used CD4+ T cells from blood, cultured in vitro, collected about 7 months after SARS-CoV-2 vaccination. This sequence was found in a human donor who had recovered from COVID-19. The rearrangement joins TRBV7-3 to TRBJ1-2; D call uncertain. CDR3: CASSPTGWNSGYTF. In DNA form, the CDR3 reads TGTGCCAGCAGCCCAACCGGGTGGAATAGTGGCTACACCTTC.